This TCR beta chain was obtained from a study of T cell responses to AZD1222 COVID-19 vaccine. Findings of the study overall: All repertoire sampling was performed exclusively after the peak T cell response. Seropositive status at baseline applied to only six AZD1222 recipients.

Turning to this clone: The target antigen is unknown.

CDR3 length: 13 amino acids. With 6 bases removed from V and 8 bases from J, the gap between germline ends came to 16 bases. Generated by immunoSEQ multiplex PCR, the TCRdb table keeps only in-frame clones and is missing some. The sample has more than 85,000 clones, about 87% seen once. The chain links TRBV12-3 or TRBV12-4 to TRBJ1-2; D is undetermined. The starting material was peripheral blood, obtained on day 0 of AZD1222 vaccination. The source of this sequence is an adult in good health. Written as DNA, the CDR3 is TGTGCCAGCAGCCCCCGGAGATGGATGGGCTACACCTTC. This translates into CASSPRRWMGYTF.